These T cell receptor beta chains were read from a single sample in a study of cytomegalovirus exposure and HLA in healthy donors. TCRdb's copy holds only in-frame clones and misses some; the assay was immunoSEQ multiplex PCR. The sample includes 130,000 to 150,000 clones, approximately 84% seen only once; the top ten take roughly 1.4%. Specimen: PBMCs. These TCRs come from a woman in her 30s in good health and CMV-seronegative. The CDR3 runs from the conserved cysteine through the conserved F or W. The D gene is left open where the match is weak. The listing skips clone size in some rows; elsewhere it reads once, few, many or a size class.

>TRBV25-1|TRBJ1-1|NA|NA
TGTGCCAGCAGTGATTTCAGGGTTGACACTGAAGCTTTCTTT
CASSDFRVDTEAFF
>TRBV2|TRBJ2-5|NA|NA
TGTGCCAGCAGTGATCTTGGGGGCAGATCACAAGAGACCCAGTACTTC
CASSDLGGRSQETQYF
>TRBV4-3|TRBJ1-6|NA|TRBD1
TGCGCCAGCAGCCAAGATCAGGGACAGCTACAAAATTCACCCCTCCACTTT
CASSQDQGQLQNSPLHF
>TRBV11-1|TRBJ2-3|NA|TRBD2
TGTGCCAGCAGCCCCAGCGGGGGCCGGGATACGCAGTATTTT
CASSPSGGRDTQYF
>TRBV10-3|TRBJ2-1|NA|TRBD2
TGTGCCATCAGTGATCCAGCGGGGTCTACGAATGAGCAGTTCTTC
CAISDPAGSTNEQFF
>TRBV19|TRBJ1-4|NA|NA
TGTGCCAGTAGTAGTCGCATTCGGGAAAAACTGTTTTTT
CASSSRIREKLFF
>TRBV2|TRBJ1-1|NA|TRBD1
TGTGCCACCAAGACAGGGCGGGGCACTGAAGCTTTCTTT
CATKTGRGTEAFF
>TRBV5-6|TRBJ1-5|NA|NA
TGTGCCAGCAGCCCGCTTCTATCAGGGCCCCAGCATTTT
CASSPLLSGPQHF
>TRBV30|TRBJ1-2|NA|TRBD1
TGTGCCTACCGCGGACAGGGATTTGGCTACACCTTC
CAYRGQGFGYTF
>TRBV19|TRBJ1-2|NA|TRBD1
TGTGCCAGTAGTACGCACGGACAGGGCTTCCTTAACTATGGCTACACCTTC
CASSTHGQGFLNYGYTF
>TRBV6-1|TRBJ1-4|NA|NA
TGTGCCAGCACCCGAACGGGGGGGCAGTATGAAAAACTGTTTTTT
CASTRTGGQYEKLFF
>TRBV11-2|TRBJ2-1|many|TRBD2
TGTGCCAGCAGCTTACTAGCGGGGGGGTCCTACAATGAGCAGTTCTTC
CASSLLAGGSYNEQFF
>TRBV11-1|TRBJ2-7|NA|TRBD2
TGTGCCAGCAGCCCCCAGCGGGGGCCCCCCATCGAGCAGTACTTC
CASSPQRGPPIEQYF
>TRBV27|TRBJ1-5|NA|TRBD1
TGTGCCAGCAGTTCCTCCTACAGGGGAAATCAGCCCCAGCATTTT
CASSSSYRGNQPQHF
>TRBV18|TRBJ1-6|NA|TRBD1
TGTGCCAGCTCACCCGGGACAGGGTATAATTCACCCCTCCACTTT
CASSPGTGYNSPLHF